This entry features one TCR beta chain sequence. The target antigen is unknown. The data were obtained in a study of CD4+ T cells in melanoma. Notes on the study in general: A reported correlation linked neoantigen-specific CD4+ T cells to CD8+, macrophage and B cell function. Diverse differentiation states were reported for melanoma neoantigen-specific CD4+ T cells.

Sequencing was performed with immunoSEQ multiplex PCR; in TCRdb, only in-frame clones are kept and a portion is missing. Of around 100,000 clones listed, roughly 90% are singletons. Trimming took 1 base from V and 5 from J, leaving 8 bases between them. CDR1 is SGHAT, CDR2 FQDESV, per germline (reference sequence). The CDR3 sequence is 14 residues long. The chain employs TRBV11-1 and TRBJ2-2; no reliable D call. The sequencing input was peripheral blood. The receptor was isolated from a human donor with melanoma. CDR3 in amino acids: CASSLGRSTGELFF. The DNA for the CDR3 is TGTGCCAGCAGCTTAGGACGTTCGACCGGGGAGCTGTTTTTT.